The entry below gives a single T cell receptor (beta chain) sequence along with its context. As yet, its antigen is unknown. The table came from immunoSEQ multiplex PCR; TCRdb's copy has only in-frame clones and leaves some out. The sample lists about 70,000 clones, about 90% occurring once. Trimming removed 8 bases from V and 0 bases from J; junction bases left unmatched: 9. The germline gives CDR1 LNHDA, CDR2 SQIVND (reference sequence). CDR3 length: 15 residues. The entry originates in a study of graft-versus-host responses after intestinal transplantation. Study as a whole: Anti-thymocyte globulin induction, then tacrolimus and steroids for two to four years, went to all recipients.

General study findings and limits: The highest levels of circulating GvH clones went along with early declines in HvG clones after transplant.

The TCR originated in a human donor who received an intestinal transplant. Sequences were derived from unstimulated CD8+ T cells sorted from spleen or lymph node cells, sampled before intestinal transplant. This sequence joins TRBV19 and TRBJ1-1, with 7 bases aligning to TRBD1. The CDR3 DNA reads as TGTGCCAGTTCGACAGGGTACCAAATGAACACTGAAGCTTTCTTT. Translating gives CASSTGYQMNTEAFF.